A selection of T cell receptor beta chains follows, all from one sample in a study of blood T cell repertoires in COVID-19. Assay used: immunoSEQ multiplex PCR; TCRdb lists only in-frame clones, some missing. The table has 150,000 to 200,000 clones, around 85% seen once. Material for sequencing was peripheral blood. These receptors all stem from a human donor with acute or convalescent COVID-19. The donor label of this sample is uncertain. Each CDR3 is given with its conserved first and last residue. D genes are given only for firm matches. Clone sizes are given selectively: once, few, many, or a class where the clone is expanded.

TRBJ2-2 - - TRBV5-1 CASSLGPSSNTGELFF TGCGCCAGCAGCTTGGGTCCTAGCTCGAACACCGGGGAGCTGTTTTTT
TRBJ1-4 - - TRBV5-1 CASSFNGGSNEKLFF TGCGCCAGCAGTTTTAACGGGGGGTCTAATGAAAAACTGTTTTTT
TRBJ2-1 few - TRBV7-9 CASSLSLASNEQFF TGTGCCAGCAGCTTATCTCTAGCGAGCAATGAGCAGTTCTTC
TRBJ2-7 - TRBD1 TRBV27 CASSPGQGPYEQYF TGTGCCAGCAGTCCCGGACAGGGCCCCTACGAGCAGTACTTC
TRBJ2-2 - TRBD2 TRBV18 CASSQGLVGTGELFF TGTGCCAGCTCACAGGGACTAGTGGGCACCGGGGAGCTGTTTTTT
TRBJ1-2 - TRBD1 TRBV7-8 CASSLGQGVYGYTF TGTGCCAGCAGCTTAGGACAGGGTGTCTATGGCTACACCTTC
TRBJ1-3 - TRBD1 TRBV3-1/TRBV3-2 CASTPRDRGANTIYF TGTGCCAGCACCCCCCGGGACAGGGGAGCTAACACCATATATTTT
TRBJ2-6 - - TRBV2 CASSQGSGANVLTF TGTGCCAGCAGCCAGGGCTCTGGGGCCAACGTCCTGACTTTC
TRBJ1-1 - TRBD1 TRBV19 CASSKGARVSEAFF TGTGCCAGTAGCAAGGGGGCGAGGGTCTCTGAAGCTTTCTTT
TRBJ2-2 - TRBD2 TRBV24-1 CATQRGRTGELFF TGTGCCACCCAGCGGGGGCGCACCGGGGAGCTGTTTTTT
TRBJ2-5 few TRBD2 TRBV29-1 CSVEGSGGLQETQYF TGCAGCGTTGAGGGTAGCGGGGGACTACAAGAGACCCAGTACTTC
TRBJ1-5 - - TRBV12-3/TRBV12-4 CASSLTGRQPQHF TGTGCCAGCAGTTTAACAGGGCGTCAGCCCCAGCATTTT
TRBJ2-2 once - TRBV6-5 CASRRNTGELFF TGTGCCAGCAGGAGGAACACCGGGGAGCTGTTTTTT
TRBJ1-2 - - TRBV9 CASSPRGDHGYTF TGTGCCAGCAGCCCTCGGGGGGACCACGGCTACACCTTC
TRBJ2-7 - TRBD1 TRBV3-1/TRBV3-2 CASSRRGGTGVNYEQYF TGTGCCAGCAGCCGAAGGGGCGGGACAGGGGTAAACTACGAGCAGTACTTC
TRBJ2-7 - - TRBV7-2 CASSLVPQVDEQYF TGTGCCAGCAGCTTAGTTCCACAGGTTGACGAGCAGTACTTC
TRBJ2-1 - - TRBV18 CASSPPLGSAEQFF TGTGCCAGCTCACCACCGCTTGGCTCTGCAGAGCAGTTCTTC
TRBJ1-5 - - TRBV7-9 CASSFAGSNQPQHF TGTGCCAGCAGCTTTGCAGGTAGCAATCAGCCCCAGCATTTT
TRBJ1-1 - - TRBV9 CASSLPPNTEAFF TGTGCCAGCAGCCTTCCCCCGAACACTGAAGCTTTCTTT
TRBJ2-1 - - TRBV6-2/TRBV6-3 CASTPLQRAVEQFF TGTGCCAGCACCCCCTTACAGCGGGCCGTTGAGCAGTTCTTC
TRBJ1-4 - TRBD1 TRBV30 CAWSLLGTGGEKLFF TGTGCCTGGAGTTTACTTGGGACAGGGGGGGAAAAACTGTTTTTT
TRBJ1-2 - TRBD1 TRBV28 CASAGTGGDGYTF TGTGCCAGCGCTGGGACAGGGGGTGATGGCTACACCTTC
TRBJ2-7 - TRBD2 TRBV7-3 CASAAWAGGYEQYF TGTGCCAGTGCTGCTTGGGCGGGGGGCTACGAGCAGTACTTC
TRBJ2-3 - TRBD2 TRBV4-1 CASSQAGLAGGITSTDTQYF TGCGCCAGCAGCCAAGCGGGACTAGCGGGGGGTATCACTAGCACAGATACGCAGTATTTT
TRBJ2-3 - TRBD2 TRBV5-4 CASSVTSGARTDTQYF TGTGCCAGCAGCGTAACTAGCGGGGCAAGAACAGATACGCAGTATTTT
TRBJ2-5 - TRBD1 TRBV7-2 CASSLSGTGSETQYF TGTGCCAGCAGCTTGTCCGGGACAGGGTCAGAGACCCAGTACTTC